A single sample is the source of the 15 T cell receptor beta chains below, sequenced in a study of human T cells and chemical hapten exposure. TCRdb independently ran MiXCR on the RACE reads; one entry per CDR3 protein. The data contain fewer than 70,000 distinct CDR3 sequences, approximately 9.9% of them singletons. Time point here: pre-sensitization, week 0. Treatment reported: therapeutic diphenylcyclopropenone sensitization with weekly scalp DPC. Source: whole blood, taken in connection with sensitization to the hapten diphenylcyclopropenone (DPC). The receptors were sampled from a woman in her fifties or sixties with alopecia areata. Some clones in this sample may be carry-over from other donors' samples.

This clonotype has at least ten counts. This chain uses TRBV5-8 with TRBJ2-2, with D possibly matching TRBD1 (6 bases). Germline CDR1 SGHTS, CDR2 YDEGEE. CDR3 length: 16 residues. V was trimmed by 3 bases and J by 0 bases, leaving 12 bases between them. CDR3 loop: CASSSAGTTNTGELFF. In DNA, the CDR3 is TGTGCCAGCAGCTCTGCCGGGACAACGAACACCGGGGAGCTGTTTTTT.

The gene calls are TRBV7-2 and TRBJ2-3; D unclear. CDR3 length: 15 amino acids. Germline V gives CDR1 SGHTA, CDR2 FQGNSA. V dropped 5 bases and J dropped 0 bases, with 12 bases sitting between them. The CDR3 loop reads CASSHVRSSTDTQYF. CDR3 sequence (DNA): TGTGCCAGCAGCCACGTAAGGTCTAGCACAGATACGCAGTATTTT.

The table lists this clonotype with many counts. The chain couples TRBV4-1 to TRBJ2-7; 12 bases fit TRBD1. Germline lookup yields CDR1 MGHRA and CDR2 YSYEKL. This CDR3 has 14 amino acids. V shed 3 bases and J 6 bases; nucleotides not matched to a gene: 3. The CDR3 loop reads CASSHGTGGFEQYF. CDR3 DNA: TGCGCCAGCAGCCACGGGACAGGGGGCTTCGAGCAGTACTTC.

J is TRBJ1-1 and V is TRBV14; a weak D match, TRBD1 (6 bases). Trimming cost V 3 bases and J 7 bases, with 9 bases left between them. Germline assignment: CDR1 SGHDN and CDR2 FVKESK. The CDR3 sequence is 12 residues long. DNA of the CDR3: TGTGCCAGCAGCCAGGGACAAATTGAAGCTTTCTTT. Its protein is CASSQGQIEAFF.

This clonotype was counted a few times. The gene calls are TRBV4-2 and TRBJ2-3; either TRBD1 or TRBD2 may fit D (5 bases each). Trimming removed 3 bases from V and 0 bases from J, with 13 bases in between. CDR3 length: 16 residues. CDR1 and CDR2 from the germline V gene are LGHNA and YNFKEQ. Here the CDR3 reads CASSHTGTVSTDTQYF. CDR3 DNA sequence: TGTGCCAGCAGCCATACCGGGACGGTAAGCACAGATACGCAGTATTTT.

This chain joins TRBV12-3 or TRBV12-4 and TRBJ2-7; the match to TRBD2 covers 8 bases. J lost 7 bases, V lost 4 bases, and 12 bases had no gene match. The CDR3 runs to 15 residues. CDR3 in DNA: TGTGCCAGCAGTTCGGAGCGGGGGTCATTGGTTGAGCAGTACTTC. This codes for CASSSERGSLVEQYF.

This clonotype was counted ten times or more. The CDR3 region has the DNA TGTGCCAGCACAGGACAGGGATTAGAGGGTTCTAACTATGGCTACACCTTC. It translates to CASTGQGLEGSNYGYTF. The chain employs TRBV2 and TRBJ1-2, with 8 positions matching TRBD1. The V gene's germline CDR1 is SNHLY and CDR2 FYNNEI. CDR3 length equals 17 residues. V was pared by 7 bases and J by 0 bases, with 13 bases of the junction left unmatched.

The sample holds a few counts of this clonotype. The rearrangement joins TRBV6-2 or TRBV6-3 to TRBJ1-5, with 10 bases aligning to TRBD1. Germline trimming cut 7 bases from V and 5 bases from J; bases unmatched to any gene: 5. Per the germline V gene, CDR1 is MNHEY and CDR2 is SVGEGT. CDR3 length: 14 amino acids. The CDR3 sequence is CASTRTGGDQPQHF. In nucleotides, the CDR3 is TGTGCCAGCACCAGGACAGGGGGTGATCAGCCCCAGCATTTT.

This clonotype has just a few counts. As DNA, the CDR3 is TGTGCCAGCACCTCCGGGCGGCAATCCTACAATGAGCAGTTCTTC. It yields the protein CASTSGRQSYNEQFF. The chain has TRBV2 and TRBJ2-1; D gene uncertain. V was pared by 7 bases and J by 1 base, with 14 bases between. The CDR3 sequence is 15 residues long. The V gene's germline CDR1 is SNHLY and CDR2 FYNNEI.

The sample holds many counts of this clonotype. The chain recombines TRBV20-1 with TRBJ2-1; 10 bases are a match to TRBD2. This CDR3 contains 18 residues. Germline V gene lookup returns CDR1 DFQATT and CDR2 SNEGSKA (reference sequence). Germline trimming cut 0 bases from V and 3 bases from J; bases unmatched to any gene: 11. The CDR3 nucleotides read TGCAGTGCTAGAGATCCCGCCCCTACTAGCGGGATCTACAATGAGCAGTTCTTC. Encoded protein: CSARDPAPTSGIYNEQFF.

V usage is TRBV20-1 and J usage is TRBJ2-1; TRBD2 matches 7 bases. The CDR3 covers 13 residues. The germline V gene has CDR1 DFQATT and CDR2 SNEGSKA (reference sequence). The V segment lost 5 bases and the J segment 6 bases; nucleotides outside the gene matches: 7. DNA for the CDR3: TGCAGTGCTGGGACTACTCATCGCAATGAGCAGTTCTTC. This sequence encodes CSAGTTHRNEQFF.

This chain uses TRBV7-6 with TRBJ2-7; 9 nucleotides align to TRBD2. The length of the CDR3 is 17 residues. Germline CDR1 and CDR2: SGHVS and FNYEAQ. J was trimmed by 2 bases and V by 1 base; bases with no gene match: 9. The CDR3, as DNA: TGTGCCAGCAGCTTAGACGGACGTGCGGGAGGGCCCTACGAGCAGTACTTC. This gives the protein CASSLDGRAGGPYEQYF.

This clonotype was counted at least ten times. The chain uses TRBV18 and TRBJ2-2; D is unresolved. This CDR3 has 13 amino acids. CDR1 KGHSH and CDR2 LQKENI come from the germline V gene. Trimming removed 2 bases from V and 3 bases from J, with 4 bases in between. Here the CDR3 DNA reads TGTGCCAGCTCACCATGGGACACCGGGGAGCTGTTTTTT. It is translated as CASSPWDTGELFF. Full variable domain (outside the CDR3, taken from reference TRBV18 and TRBJ2-2): NAGVMQNPRHLVRRRGQEARLRCSPMKGHSHVYWYRQLPEEGLKFMVYLQKENIIDESGMPKERFSAEFPKEGPSILRIQQVVRGDSAAYFCASSPWDTGELFFGEGSRLTVL.

The chain carries TRBV6-5 and TRBJ2-7; D gene unclear. The CDR3 consists of 14 residues. Trimming stripped 6 bases from V and 0 bases from J, with 12 bases between. Germline V gene lookup returns CDR1 MNHEY and CDR2 SVGAGI. Written as DNA, the CDR3 is TGTGCCAGCAGGACGCCCGGGCGCTCCTACGAGCAGTACTTC. Its translation: CASRTPGRSYEQYF.

This clonotype was seen only a few times. The chain employs TRBV12-3 or TRBV12-4 and TRBJ2-2; D is unclear. Trimming removed 3 bases from V and 7 bases from J, with 3 bases in between. The CDR3 consists of 11 residues. The CDR3 spells CASSLFGELFF. Here the CDR3 DNA reads TGTGCCAGCAGTTTGTTCGGGGAGCTGTTTTTT.